This T cell receptor beta chain was identified in a study of blood T cell repertoires in COVID-19. In the study overall: COVID-19 samples, acute and convalescent, were from the United States, Italy and Spain. T cells, B-cell-depleted T cells, or PBMCs supplied cDNA or gDNA.

The CDR3 is 14 residues long. Looked up from germline, CDR1 is ENHRY and CDR2 is SYGVKD. The V gene end was trimmed by 6 bases and the J gene end by 3 bases; junction bases not matched to a gene: 7. Source study methods: The authors estimated nucleated cell counts from reference gene primer amplification. The table came from immunoSEQ multiplex PCR; TCRdb's copy has only in-frame clones and leaves some out. V, J and clone size derive from that table, while D and trimming were established from the DNA sequence. The sample consists of around 160,000 clones, approximately 80% of them appearing once. The TCR was taken from a human donor with acute or convalescent COVID-19. The donor label of this sample is uncertain. The sequencing sample was made of peripheral blood. The chain couples TRBV10-3 to TRBJ1-1; 7 nucleotides match TRBD1. The CDR3 here is CAISEVDRDTEAFF. The CDR3 bases are TGTGCCATCAGCGAGGTTGACAGGGACACTGAAGCTTTCTTT.